This TCR beta chain was observed in a study of PD-1 blockade in classical Hodgkin lymphoma. Time point indicated: newly diagnosed, previously untreated cHL patient sample. The CD4+ T cells used were purified from thawed PBMCs through magnetic negative selection. Newly diagnosed, untreated classical Hodgkin lymphoma PBMCs served as comparison. Whole-study findings and limits: Underlying causes for the observed repertoire differences were not defined, possibly disease activity or prior therapy.

The CDR3 is 14 amino acids. J was trimmed by 7 bases and V by 10 bases; bases with no gene match: 7. Germline V lookup: CDR1 LNHDA, CDR2 SQIVND (reference sequence). TCRdb's copy holds only in-frame clones and misses some; the assay was immunoSEQ multiplex PCR. Counted here are just under 20,000 clones, about 80% occurring once; the ten biggest clones make up roughly 1.2%. Of note for this clone: Its target is unknown.

V gene TRBV19 combines with J gene TRBJ1-4; 12 nucleotides line up with TRBD1. The source of this sequence is a human donor with classical Hodgkin lymphoma. The specimen was CD4+ T cells from blood. CDR3 sequence reads: CATRDRGRGEKLFF. Written as DNA, the CDR3 is TGTGCCACCCGGGACAGGGGGCGCGGTGAAAAACTGTTTTTT.